The 16 T cell receptor beta chains below all came from one sample that was sequenced in a study of T-cell reconstitution after alpha-beta-depleted transplantation in children. Unique molecular identifiers were built into the TCRbeta library. TCRdb independently ran MiXCR on the PCR reads; one entry per CDR3 protein. This sample yields about 610,000 distinct CDR3 sequences, of which about 10% are seen a single time; less than 5% belongs to the top ten. The sample here was PBMCs from the stem cell graft donor, taken from the stem cell graft. Every receptor here comes from a human donor who donated a stem cell graft to a child with acute myeloid leukemia.

This clonotype has a count of ten or more. The chain employs TRBV20-1 and TRBJ2-5; D unclear. Trimming took off 6 bases at V and 4 bases at J, with 15 bases between the two ends. The CDR3 consists of 13 residues. Per the germline V gene, CDR1 is DFQATT and CDR2 is SNEGSKA (reference sequence). The CDR3 here is CSASAVGGETQYF. DNA of the CDR3: TGCAGTGCCTCCGCAGTGGGTGGAGAGACCCAGTACTTC.

At least ten counts were recorded for this clonotype. The rearrangement joins TRBV20-1 to TRBJ2-7; possible D gene TRBD1, 5 bases. Germline V CDR1 and CDR2: DFQATT, SNEGSKA (reference sequence). This CDR3 has 14 residues. Trimming cost V 3 bases and J 3 bases, with 15 bases left between them. The CDR3: CSARSALRGYEQYF. DNA of the CDR3: TGCAGTGCTAGGTCGGCGCTAAGGGGCTACGAGCAGTACTTC.

There are a few counts of this clonotype. The rearrangement uses TRBV7-2 and TRBJ2-1; a possible D gene is TRBD1 (5 bases). From germline, CDR1 is SGHTA and CDR2 FQGNSA. The CDR3 is 14 amino acids. The V gene lost 5 bases and the J gene lost 5 bases, with 13 bases spanning the gap. CDR3 amino acids: CASSGDSLNNEQFF. The DNA of the CDR3 is TGTGCCAGCAGCGGAGACAGTTTGAACAATGAGCAGTTCTTC. The full variable domain, completed using reference TRBV7-2 and TRBJ2-1, is GAGVSQSPSNKVTEKGKDVELRCDPISGHTALYWYRQSLGQGLEFLIYFQGNSAPDKSGLPSDRFSAERTGGSVSTLTIQRTQQEDSAVYLCASSGDSLNNEQFFGPGTRLTVL.

The chain links TRBV20-1 to TRBJ2-3, with D tentatively TRBD1 (5 bases). Germline V lookup: CDR1 DFQATT, CDR2 SNEGSKA (reference sequence). The CDR3 totals 12 residues. V lost 0 bases, J lost 9 bases, and 10 bases lay in between. The CDR3 bases are TGCAGTGCTAGAGATGACGGACAAACGCAGTATTTT. Its protein product is CSARDDGQTQYF.

This clonotype was detected ten times or more. V usage is TRBV12-3 or TRBV12-4 and J usage is TRBJ2-1, with TRBD1 as a possible D gene (6 bases). The germline V and J ends were trimmed by 5 bases and 8 bases, with 13 bases remaining between them. The CDR3 runs to 13 residues. The CDR3 DNA reads as TGTGCCAGCAGTGGGGGCTTTTTTGATGAGCAGTTCTTC. Translation gives CASSGGFFDEQFF.

The CDR3 DNA follows: TGCAGTGCTAGGGGACTAGCGGGAGCCACCGGGGAGCTGTTTTTT. Translation: CSARGLAGATGELFF. V usage is TRBV20-1 and J usage is TRBJ2-2; 14 bases match TRBD2. The CDR3 loop spans 15 amino acids. The V gene end was trimmed by 3 bases and the J gene end by 4 bases; junction bases not matched to a gene: 1. Germline V gene sequence: CDR1 DFQATT, CDR2 SNEGSKA (reference sequence).

The V call is TRBV20-1, the J call TRBJ2-1; the match to TRBD1 covers 9 bases. Looked up from germline, CDR1 is DFQATT and CDR2 is SNEGSKA (reference sequence). There are 15 residues in the CDR3. After removal of 0 bases from V and 7 bases from J, the junction contained 7 bases not matched to a gene. This CDR3 reads CSARDLQGARNEQFF. In DNA, the CDR3 is TGCAGTGCTAGAGATCTACAGGGGGCGAGGAATGAGCAGTTCTTC.

This clonotype was seen a few times. The V gene is TRBV12-3 or TRBV12-4, the J gene TRBJ1-6; tentative D call: TRBD1 (5 bases). V was pared by 0 bases and J by 9 bases, with 15 bases between. There are 16 residues in the CDR3. CDR3 residues: CASSLASGSVGSPLHF. In nucleotides, the CDR3 is TGTGCCAGCAGTTTAGCGTCAGGGAGCGTGGGTTCACCCCTCCACTTT.

In regard to this clonotype: Since the CDR3 does not end with the conserved phenylalanine or tryptophan, this likely comes from a read error. V usage is TRBV20-1 and J usage is TRBJ1-4; 11 nucleotides match TRBD1. Per germline, CDR1 DFQATT and CDR2 SNEGSKA (reference sequence). There are 17 residues in the CDR3. V lost 6 bases, J lost 11 bases, and 20 bases stayed unmatched. The DNA of the CDR3 is TGCAGTGCCCTAGACAGGACAGGGGGCGCGGAGGTGCACAAACTGTTTTCT. Translated, it gives CSALDRTGGAEVHKLFS.

The gene calls are TRBV12-3 or TRBV12-4 and TRBJ2-7; no definite D call. V was clipped by 0 bases and J by 5 bases, with 8 bases between them. This CDR3 contains 13 residues. CDR3 coding DNA: TGTGCCAGCAGTTTAGCTAGTCACCACGAGCAGTACTTC. Its protein product is CASSLASHHEQYF.

The J gene is TRBJ1-5, the V gene TRBV20-1; 12 nucleotides line up with TRBD1. Per germline, CDR1 DFQATT and CDR2 SNEGSKA (reference sequence). This CDR3 is 15 amino acids long. Germline trimming cut 6 bases from V and 7 bases from J; bases unmatched to any gene: 10. The CDR3 sequence is CSAFFGTGGFQPQHF. CDR3 in DNA: TGCAGTGCCTTCTTCGGGACAGGGGGCTTCCAGCCCCAGCATTTT.

This chain connects TRBV20-1 to TRBJ1-5, with D perhaps TRBD1 (6 bases). CDR1 is DFQATT and CDR2 is SNEGSKA in the germline V gene (reference sequence). The V and J ends lost 7 bases and 5 bases respectively, with 15 bases between them. The CDR3 totals 13 residues. The CDR3 DNA is TGCAGTGGTTCCGGGGGGCGCGATCAGCCCCAGCATTTT. Residues: CSGSGGRDQPQHF.

This clonotype has more than one count but fewer than ten. CDR3 residues: CSVATSGRAAEQFF. CDR3 nucleotides: TGCAGCGTCGCAACTAGCGGGAGGGCTGCTGAGCAGTTCTTC. The chain recombines TRBV29-1 with TRBJ2-1; TRBD2 matches 13 bases. CDR3 size: 14 residues. The ends lost 6 bases at V and 9 bases at J; junction bases unmatched: 8. The V gene's germline CDR1 is SQVTM and CDR2 ANQGSEA.

The table lists this clonotype with a few counts. The chain is built from TRBV20-1 and TRBJ2-7, with D hard to call. This CDR3 is built from 14 residues. Germline CDR1 DFQATT, CDR2 SNEGSKA (reference sequence). The CDR3 DNA follows: TGCAGCCCGGCTCGGGCTTCTTCAACCTACGAGCAGTACTTC. It specifies CSPARASSTYEQYF.

This clonotype has more than one count but fewer than ten. The chain has TRBV7-3 and TRBJ2-7, with D hard to call. The V end was cut by 5 bases, the J end by 3 bases, with 11 bases between. This CDR3 contains 13 residues. The germline V gene encodes CDR1 SGHTA and CDR2 FQGTGA. CDR3 sequence reads: CASSDGVGYEQYF. As DNA, the CDR3 is TGTGCCAGCAGCGATGGAGTTGGCTACGAGCAGTACTTC.

The gene calls are TRBV20-1 and TRBJ2-1; unclear D gene. CDR1 and CDR2 (germline): DFQATT, SNEGSKA (reference sequence). The CDR3 spans 14 residues. V lost 0 bases, J lost 5 bases, and 11 bases lay in between. DNA for the CDR3: TGCAGTGCTAGAGACTACGCGGCGGACAATGAGCAGTTCTTC. It encodes CSARDYAADNEQFF.